This entry concerns a single T cell receptor (beta chain). Its antigen is undetermined. This CDR3 fails to terminate in the conserved phenylalanine or tryptophan, so it likely reflects a read error. The limits of the CDR3 on the DNA are not certain, so only TCRdb's listed CDR3 is given. This entry belongs to a study of CD8+CD57+ T cells in acquired aplastic anemia. The template for TCR beta VDJ and CDR3 sequence profiling was genomic DNA. TCRdb reprocessed the reads with MiXCR, giving one entry per CDR3 protein. The sample comprises roughly 420,000 distinct CDR3 sequences, 60% to 80% of which are singletons, and 4% rests with the top ten. The CDR3 is 12 amino acids in total, end residues counted. The V gene's germline CDR1 is ENHRY and CDR2 SYGVKD. Findings and caveats of the study: The number of CD8+ CDR3 sequences shared by patients and controls was about 30.

Sequenced: sorted CD4+, CD8+, or CD8+CD57+ T cells (not recorded which) from PBMCs. V gene TRBV10-3 combines with J gene TRBJ2-5; TRBD1, the table's D call, lacks a check against the DNA. The TCR was taken from a human donor in good health, serving as a control. The CDR3 is CALSNTGQTWYS.